This T cell receptor (beta chain) stems from a study of PD-L1 blockade in urothelial cancer. The sample's time point: pretreatment peripheral blood. Profiled with immunoSEQ multiplex PCR; TCRdb holds only in-frame clones, not every one. The data hold 85,000 to 95,000 clones, with nearly 90% observed a single time. The CDR3 totals 13 residues. Trimming cost V 10 bases and J 0 bases, with 12 bases left between them. The germline gives CDR1 WNHNN, CDR2 SYGVQD (reference sequence). The specimen was PBMCs, collected around atezolizumab (anti-PD-L1) treatment. V is TRBV10-1 and J is TRBJ1-1; D is unclear. This TCR derives from a man aged 55 to 70 with urothelial cancer. CDR3 protein: CATQTGMNTEAFF. The CDR3 DNA sequence: TGCGCCACCCAGACGGGAATGAACACTGAAGCTTTCTTT.